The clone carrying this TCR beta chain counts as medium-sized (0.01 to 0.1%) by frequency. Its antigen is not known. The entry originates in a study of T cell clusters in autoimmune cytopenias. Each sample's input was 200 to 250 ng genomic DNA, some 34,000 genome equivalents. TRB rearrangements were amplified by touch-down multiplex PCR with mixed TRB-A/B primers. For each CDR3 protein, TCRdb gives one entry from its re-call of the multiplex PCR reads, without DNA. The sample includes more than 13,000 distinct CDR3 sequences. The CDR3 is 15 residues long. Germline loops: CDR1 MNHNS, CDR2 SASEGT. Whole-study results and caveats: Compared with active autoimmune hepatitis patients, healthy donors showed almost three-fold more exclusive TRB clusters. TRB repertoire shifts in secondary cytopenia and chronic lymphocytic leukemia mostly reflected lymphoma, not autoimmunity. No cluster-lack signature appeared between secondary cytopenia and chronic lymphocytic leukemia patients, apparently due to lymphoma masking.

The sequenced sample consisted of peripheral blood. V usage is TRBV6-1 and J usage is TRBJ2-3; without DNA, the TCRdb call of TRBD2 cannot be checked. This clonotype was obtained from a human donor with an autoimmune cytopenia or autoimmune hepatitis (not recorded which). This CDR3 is CASRRGLAVTDTQYF.